The present T cell receptor (beta chain) was sequenced within a study of blood T cells in healthy people across ages. Notes on the study in general: Total diversity from one million sequenced T cells was likely underestimated. The recorded TCR beta diversity per million T cells decreased in a roughly linear manner with age. Strong correlation was found linking TCR beta diversity to naive T cell percentage.

For this clonotype: What it binds is not known.

A J-beta primer mix and a sample-barcoded 5' primer were used in a second PCR of roughly 7 to 12 cycles. MiXCR, run by TCRdb on the 5' RACE reads, gives a single entry per CDR3 protein. The sample records 1.5 million to 2 million distinct CDR3 sequences, roughly 27% being singletons. This TCR was recovered from a woman in her twenties or thirties in good health. Material: blood.

The CDR3 region is CASSMGTSGNTDTQYF. CDR3 nucleotide sequence: TGTGCCAGCAGCATGGGGACTAGCGGGAACACAGATACGCAGTATTTT. The V call is TRBV7-2, the J call TRBJ2-3; TRBD2 matches at 13 bases. The CDR3 totals 16 residues. V trimming: 5 bases; J trimming: 2 bases; junction bases outside the gene matches: 4. Germline CDR1 reads SGHTA; CDR2 reads FQGNSA.